This TCR beta chain was sequenced in a study of T cell responses to AZD1222 COVID-19 vaccine. The wider study: The study pooled second doses at about 4 or about 12 weeks. Findings of the study overall: Donor demographics were predominantly white British with a female majority; clonal diversity may be underestimated. Regions 160-218 and 743-854 dominated among vaccine-associated CD4 TCRs spanning spike.

In germline, CDR1 is SGHRS, CDR2 YFSETQ. CDR3 length equals 13 residues. Assay used: immunoSEQ multiplex PCR; TCRdb lists only in-frame clones, some missing. The top ten clones hold 11% to 15% of a sample with just over 60,000 clones, roughly 80% of them seen once. With regard to this clone: Its target is unknown. The junction shows a germline mismatch at one end, possibly a read error.

The chain has TRBV5-1 and TRBJ2-5; TRBD1 agrees at 9 bases. The specimen comprised peripheral blood, sampled on day 0 of AZD1222 vaccination. This receptor was identified in an adult in good health. The CDR3 is CASSLSRDRAGNF. CDR3 coding DNA: TGCGCCAGCAGCCTGTCCCGGGACAGGGCCGGGAACTTC.